The source of this TCR beta chain is a study of kidney transplant recipient with SARS-CoV-2 infection. V was cut by 7 bases and J by 5 bases, with 20 bases left in between. This CDR3 region has 15 residues. CDR1 and CDR2 (germline): MNHEY, SVGAGI. TCRdb redid the calling of the reads with MiXCR, one entry per CDR3 protein. The sample has fewer than 250,000 distinct CDR3 sequences; more than 25% are singletons. The origin of this receptor is a male patient between 25 and 40 years old who had COVID-19 and was a kidney transplant recipient. The graft donor may have given rise to some T cells. This chain uses TRBV6-5 with TRBJ1-2; tentative D call: TRBD1 (6 bases). Sequencing was performed on a blood sample, taken at baseline and around day 120 from a kidney transplant recipient. The CDR3 here is CASNLQGVGLYGYTF. DNA for the CDR3: TGTGCCAGCAACCTACAGGGCGTAGGGTTATATGGCTACACCTTC.